A single sample gave rise to the 11 T cell receptor beta chains below, sequenced in a study of PD-L1 blockade in urothelial cancer. Using immunoSEQ multiplex PCR, the repertoire was profiled, and TCRdb retains in-frame clones only, with some absent. This repertoire shows roughly 100,000 clones, around 82% found once; its top ten account for 2% to 2.5%. Sequenced here: PBMCs, sampled around atezolizumab (anti-PD-L1) treatment. The receptor source for this set is a man aged 45-65 years with urothelial cancer.

V and J are TRBV9 and TRBJ2-1; TRBD2 might be the D (5 bases). There are 15 residues in the CDR3. Per the germline V gene, CDR1 is SGDLS and CDR2 is YYNGEE. The V gene lost 0 bases and the J gene lost 6 bases, with 13 bases spanning the gap. The CDR3 DNA follows: TGTGCCAGCAGCGTAGGGACTGGCGTCTTCAATGAGCAGTTCTTC. Translating it yields CASSVGTGVFNEQFF.

The chain joins TRBV5-4 to TRBJ2-1, with 8 bases aligning to TRBD2. Losses at the gene ends were 0 bases for V and 6 bases for J; bases not matched to a gene: 5. The CDR3 spans 15 residues. Germline lookup yields CDR1 SGHNT and CDR2 YYREEE (reference sequence). CDR3 DNA sequence: TGTGCCAGCAGCTTGGCCGGGACTAGTAGCAATGAGCAGTTCTTC. This codes for CASSLAGTSSNEQFF.

This clone has at least ten counts. V and J are TRBV11-2 and TRBJ2-3; TRBD2 matches at 8 bases. The V segment lost 5 bases and the J segment 5 bases; nucleotides outside the gene matches: 9. The CDR3 spans 15 residues. Per germline, CDR1 SGHAT and CDR2 FQNNGV. CDR3 sequence (DNA): TGTGCCAGCAGCCGCCTTAGCGGGACGGGAGATACGCAGTATTTT. Its protein is CASSRLSGTGDTQYF.

The chain carries TRBV27 and TRBJ1-6; 12 bases fit TRBD1. CDR3 length: 15 amino acids. Germline values: CDR1 MNHEY, CDR2 SMNVEV (reference sequence). Trimming cost V 5 bases and J 6 bases; bases outside gene matches: 2. The CDR3 DNA sequence: TGTGCCAGCAGTAGGGGACAGGGGGCTAATTCACCCCTCCACTTT. Translating it yields CASSRGQGANSPLHF.

The V and J genes are TRBV5-4 and TRBJ1-6, with D maybe TRBD1 (5 bases). This CDR3 comprises 16 residues. Germline V gene sequence: CDR1 SGHNT, CDR2 YYREEE (reference sequence). V was trimmed by 5 bases and J by 9 bases, leaving 21 bases between them. CDR3 loop: CASSKDGAAIGSPLHF. CDR3 coding DNA: TGTGCCAGCAGTAAGGATGGGGCGGCTATCGGTTCACCCCTCCACTTT.

As regards this clone: An end of the junction does not agree with germline; a read error may underlie this. This chain links TRBV7-7 with TRBJ2-5; 7 nucleotides line up with TRBD2. The CDR3 spans 14 residues. Per germline, CDR1 SSHAT and CDR2 FNYEAQ (reference sequence). The CDR3 DNA reads as TGTGCTAGCAGCTCGGGCGCGGCCGGGGGGAGCCAGTACTTC. Encoded protein: CASSSGAAGGSQYF.

Turning to this clone: This CDR3 is also generated by other DNA sequences in the sample. The J gene is TRBJ1-5, the V gene TRBV9; D is undetermined. V was trimmed by 1 base and J by 4 bases, leaving 6 bases between them. The germline V gene encodes CDR1 SGDLS and CDR2 YYNGEE. The CDR3 sequence is 13 residues long. CDR3 DNA sequence: TGTGCCAGCAGCGTAAGAGGGAATCAGCCCCAGCATTTT. It codes for CASSVRGNQPQHF.

V usage is TRBV14 and J usage is TRBJ2-7; D ambiguous. Germline assignment: CDR1 SGHDN and CDR2 FVKESK. The V gene lost 3 bases and the J gene lost 0 bases, with 6 bases spanning the gap. The CDR3 runs to 13 residues. The CDR3 spells CASSHVSSYEQYF. The CDR3 nucleotides read TGTGCCAGCAGCCATGTCAGCTCCTACGAGCAGTACTTC.

This clone has only one observation. The chain recombines TRBV5-1 with TRBJ2-7, with 12 bases fitting TRBD1. This CDR3 is built from 14 residues. The ends lost 10 bases at V and 4 bases at J; junction bases unmatched: 9. Germline loops: CDR1 SGHRS, CDR2 YFSETQ. CDR3 in DNA: TGCGCCTCCGGAGGGACAGGGGGCGAGTACGAGCAGTACTTC. This translates into CASGGTGGEYEQYF. The full variable domain, its missing parts supplied by reference TRBV5-1 and TRBJ2-7, is KAGVTQTPRYLIKTRGQQVTLSCSPISGHRSVSWYQQTPGQGLQFLFEYFSETQRNKGNFPGRFSGRQFSNSRSEMNVSTLELGDSALYLCASGGTGGEYEQYFGPGTRLTVT.

The chain has TRBV12-2 and TRBJ1-5; the DNA was not used to check the table's D call, TRBD1. TRBV12-2 is a known pseudogene. The CDR3 consists of 19 residues. The CDR3 here is CASRLARDVTGAENQPQHF. CDR3 DNA sequence: TGTGCAAGTCGCTTAGCGAGAGATGTAACAGGGGCAGAGAATCAGCCCCAGCATTTT.

The V gene is TRBV6-1, the J gene TRBJ1-2; D gene ambiguous. The CDR3 covers 13 residues. The V gene lost 2 bases and the J gene lost 4 bases, with 8 bases spanning the gap. Germline loops: CDR1 MNHNS, CDR2 SASEGT. CDR3 bases: TGTGCCAGCAGTGAAAGAACAGCCTATGGCTACACCTTC. This gives the protein CASSERTAYGYTF.